The TCR beta chain described here comes from a study of T-cell reconstitution after alpha-beta-depleted transplantation in children. TCRbeta library construction was performed incorporating unique molecular identifiers. MiXCR, applied by TCRdb to the PCR reads, yields one record per CDR3 protein. The table includes about 540,000 distinct CDR3 sequences, roughly 18% detected once. With V trimmed by 0 bases and J by 8 bases, 7 bases remained unmatched. The CDR3 is 15 amino acids. From germline, CDR1 is SGHRS and CDR2 YFSETQ. The sequencing here drew on PBMCs from the stem cell graft donor, taken from the stem cell graft. This clonotype originated in a human donor who donated a stem cell graft to a child with acute lymphoblastic leukemia. This chain connects TRBV5-1 to TRBJ2-3, with 9 bases that match TRBD2. The CDR3 DNA reads TGCGCCAGCAGCTTGGATGTGAGTAGCGGGAGTACGCAGTATTTT. It is translated as CASSLDVSSGSTQYF.